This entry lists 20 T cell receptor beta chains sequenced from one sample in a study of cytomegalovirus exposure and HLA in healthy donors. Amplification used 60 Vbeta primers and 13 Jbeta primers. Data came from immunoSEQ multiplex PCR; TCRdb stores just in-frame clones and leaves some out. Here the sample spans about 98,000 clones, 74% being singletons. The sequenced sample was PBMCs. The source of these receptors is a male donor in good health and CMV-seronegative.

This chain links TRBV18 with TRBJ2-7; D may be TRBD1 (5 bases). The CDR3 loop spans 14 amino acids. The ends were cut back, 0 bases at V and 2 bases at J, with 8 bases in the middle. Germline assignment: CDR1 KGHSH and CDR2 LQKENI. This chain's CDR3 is CASSPPTDTYEQYF. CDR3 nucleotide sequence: TGTGCCAGCTCACCACCAACGGACACCTACGAGCAGTACTTC.

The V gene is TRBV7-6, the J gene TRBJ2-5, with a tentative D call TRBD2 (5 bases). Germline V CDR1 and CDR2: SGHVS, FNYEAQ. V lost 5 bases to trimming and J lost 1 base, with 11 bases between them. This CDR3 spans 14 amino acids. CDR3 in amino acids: CASSPRAIQETQYF. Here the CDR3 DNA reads TGTGCCAGCAGCCCGAGGGCAATCCAAGAGACCCAGTACTTC.

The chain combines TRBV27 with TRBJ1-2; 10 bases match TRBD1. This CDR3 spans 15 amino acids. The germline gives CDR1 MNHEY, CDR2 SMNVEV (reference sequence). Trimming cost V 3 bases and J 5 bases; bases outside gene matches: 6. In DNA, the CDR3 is TGTGCCAGCAGTTTGGGGACAGGGGATTGGTATGGCTACACCTTC. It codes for CASSLGTGDWYGYTF.

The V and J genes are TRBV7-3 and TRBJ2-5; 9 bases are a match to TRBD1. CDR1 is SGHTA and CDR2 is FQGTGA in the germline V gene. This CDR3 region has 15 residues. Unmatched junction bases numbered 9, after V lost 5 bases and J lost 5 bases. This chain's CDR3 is CASSRIQGARETQYF. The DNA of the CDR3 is TGTGCCAGCAGCCGGATACAGGGGGCAAGGGAGACCCAGTACTTC.

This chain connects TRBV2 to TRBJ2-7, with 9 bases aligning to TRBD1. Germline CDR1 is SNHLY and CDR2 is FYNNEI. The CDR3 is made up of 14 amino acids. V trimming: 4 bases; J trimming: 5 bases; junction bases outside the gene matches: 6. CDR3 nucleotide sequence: TGTGCCAGCAGTGCGGGGACAGGGAAAAACGAGCAGTACTTC. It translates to CASSAGTGKNEQYF.

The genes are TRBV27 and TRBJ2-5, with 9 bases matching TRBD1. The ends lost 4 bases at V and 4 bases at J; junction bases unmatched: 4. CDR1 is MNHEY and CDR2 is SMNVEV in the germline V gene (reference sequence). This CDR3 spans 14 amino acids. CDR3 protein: CASSSVTGGETQYF. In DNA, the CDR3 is TGTGCCAGCAGTTCGGTGACAGGGGGAGAGACCCAGTACTTC.

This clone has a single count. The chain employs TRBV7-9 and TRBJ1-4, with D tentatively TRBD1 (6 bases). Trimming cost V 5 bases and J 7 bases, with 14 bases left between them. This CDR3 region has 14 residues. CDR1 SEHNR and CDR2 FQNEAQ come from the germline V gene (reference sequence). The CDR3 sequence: CASSRTEGREKLFF. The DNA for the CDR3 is TGTGCCAGCAGCCGGACAGAGGGGCGTGAAAAACTGTTTTTT. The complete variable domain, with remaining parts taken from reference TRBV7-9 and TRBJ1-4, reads DTGVSQNPRHKITKRGQNVTFRCDPISEHNRLYWYRQTLGQGPEFLTYFQNEAQLEKSRLLSDRFSAERPKGSFSTLEIQRTEQGDSAMYLCASSRTEGREKLFFGSGTQLSVL.

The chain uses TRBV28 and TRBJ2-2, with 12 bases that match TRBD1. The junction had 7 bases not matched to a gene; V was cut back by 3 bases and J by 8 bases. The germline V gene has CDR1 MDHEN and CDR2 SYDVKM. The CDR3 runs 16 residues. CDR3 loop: CASSFRDRGLEGELFF. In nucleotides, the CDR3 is TGTGCCAGCAGTTTTCGGGACAGGGGGCTGGAAGGGGAGCTGTTTTTT.

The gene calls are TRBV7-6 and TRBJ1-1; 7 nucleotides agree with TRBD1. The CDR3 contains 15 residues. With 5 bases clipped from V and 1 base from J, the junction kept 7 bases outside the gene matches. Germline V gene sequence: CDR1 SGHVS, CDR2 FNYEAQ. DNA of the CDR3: TGTGCCAGCAGCCCGGGGACAGCGGGGAACACTGAAGCTTTCTTT. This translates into CASSPGTAGNTEAFF.

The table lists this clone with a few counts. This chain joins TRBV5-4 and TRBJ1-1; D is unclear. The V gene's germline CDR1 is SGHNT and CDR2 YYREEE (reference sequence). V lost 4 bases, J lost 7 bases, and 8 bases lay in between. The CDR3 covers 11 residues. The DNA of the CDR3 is TGTGCCAGCAGCGGTCGAGGTGAAGCTTTCTTT. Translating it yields CASSGRGEAFF.

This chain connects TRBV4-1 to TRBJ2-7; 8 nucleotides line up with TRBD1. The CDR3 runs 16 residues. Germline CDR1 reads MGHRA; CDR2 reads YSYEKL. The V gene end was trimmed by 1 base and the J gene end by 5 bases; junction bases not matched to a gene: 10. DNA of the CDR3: TGCGCCAGCAGCCAAGGGGTGGACAGGGAGGAGAACGAGCAGTACTTC. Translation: CASSQGVDREENEQYF.

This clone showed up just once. Here the CDR3 DNA reads TGTGCCAGCAGTGCGATGAGGGTGGGTCTTGATGGCTACACCTTC. Translated: CASSAMRVGLDGYTF. This rearrangement joins TRBV25-1 to TRBJ1-2, with no clear D. This CDR3 is 15 amino acids long. Germline CDR1 and CDR2: MGHDK and SYGVNS. V gave up 4 bases and J gave up 6 bases, with 18 bases separating them.

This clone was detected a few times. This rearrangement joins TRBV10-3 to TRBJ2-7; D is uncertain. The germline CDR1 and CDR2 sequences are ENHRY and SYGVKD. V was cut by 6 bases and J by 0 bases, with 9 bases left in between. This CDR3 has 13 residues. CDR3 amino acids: CAIRNDNSYEQYF. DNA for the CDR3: TGTGCCATCAGAAACGACAACTCCTACGAGCAGTACTTC.

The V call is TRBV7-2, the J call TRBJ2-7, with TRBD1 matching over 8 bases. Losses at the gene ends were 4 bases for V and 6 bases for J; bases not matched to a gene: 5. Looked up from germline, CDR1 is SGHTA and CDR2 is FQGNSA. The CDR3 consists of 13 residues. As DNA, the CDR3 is TGTGCCAGCAGCTCCAGGGGGCTTCGCGAGCAGTACTTC. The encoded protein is CASSSRGLREQYF.

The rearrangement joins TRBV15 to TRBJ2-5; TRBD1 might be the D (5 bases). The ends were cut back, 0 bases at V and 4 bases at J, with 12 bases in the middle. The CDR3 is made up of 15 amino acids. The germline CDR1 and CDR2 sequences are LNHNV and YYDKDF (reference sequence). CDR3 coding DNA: TGTGCCACCAGCAGAGATGCAGGGCGTTTAGAGACCCAGTACTTC. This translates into CATSRDAGRLETQYF.

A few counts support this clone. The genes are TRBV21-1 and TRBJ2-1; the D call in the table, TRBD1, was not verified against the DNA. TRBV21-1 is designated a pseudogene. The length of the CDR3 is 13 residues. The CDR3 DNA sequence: TGTGCCAGCAGCATTAGGACCAGGGCTGAGCAGTTCTTC. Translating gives CASSIRTRAEQFF.

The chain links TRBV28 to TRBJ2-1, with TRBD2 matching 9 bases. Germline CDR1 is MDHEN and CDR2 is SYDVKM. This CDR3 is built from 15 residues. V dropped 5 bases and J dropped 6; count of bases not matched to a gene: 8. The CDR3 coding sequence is TGTGCCAGCAGTCTGACTAGCGGAAACGCCAATGAGCAGTTCTTC. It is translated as CASSLTSGNANEQFF.

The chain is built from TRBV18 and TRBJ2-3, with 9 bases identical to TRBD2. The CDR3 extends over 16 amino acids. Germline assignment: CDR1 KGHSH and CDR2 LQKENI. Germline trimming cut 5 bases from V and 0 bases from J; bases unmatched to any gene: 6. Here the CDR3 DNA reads TGTGCCAGCTCAGAGGGACTAGCTGCTAGCACAGATACGCAGTATTTT. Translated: CASSEGLAASTDTQYF.

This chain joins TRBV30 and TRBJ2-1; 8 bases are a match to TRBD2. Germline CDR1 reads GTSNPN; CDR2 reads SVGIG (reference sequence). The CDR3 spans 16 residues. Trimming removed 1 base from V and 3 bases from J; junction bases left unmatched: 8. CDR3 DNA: TGTGCCTGGAGTGGATTCCAGCGGGAGTACTACAATGAGCAGTTCTTC. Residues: CAWSGFQREYYNEQFF.

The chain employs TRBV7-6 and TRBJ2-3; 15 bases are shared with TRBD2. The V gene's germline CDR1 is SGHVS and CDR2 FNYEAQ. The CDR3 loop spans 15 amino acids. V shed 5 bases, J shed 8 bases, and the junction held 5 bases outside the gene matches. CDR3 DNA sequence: TGTGCCAGCAGCCTCCCGGGACTAGCGGGAGGTACGCAGTATTTT. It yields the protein CASSLPGLAGGTQYF.